The rows below give T cell receptor beta chains drawn from one sample of a study of cytomegalovirus exposure and HLA in healthy donors. Assay: immunoSEQ multiplex PCR; the TCRdb copy retains only in-frame clones and omits some. The sample consists of about 210,000 clones, around 80% of them appearing once. The sample was PBMCs. These receptors were collected from a man aged 25 to 40 in good health and CMV-seronegative. The CDR3 runs from the conserved cysteine through the conserved F or W. The D gene is left open where the match is weak. Size is omitted from some rows. Given values are once, few, many or a class for expanded clones.

v_gene: TRBV27
j_gene: TRBJ1-6
d_gene: .
abundance: .
CDR3aa: CASSFINSPLHF
CDR3nt: TGTGCCAGCAGTTTTATTAATTCACCCCTCCACTTT

v_gene: TRBV6-5
j_gene: TRBJ2-5
d_gene: .
abundance: few
CDR3aa: CASRADMYQETQYF
CDR3nt: TGTGCCAGCAGAGCCGACATGTACCAAGAGACCCAGTACTTC

v_gene: TRBV7-9
j_gene: TRBJ2-5
d_gene: TRBD1
abundance: once
CDR3aa: CASSLKIQGARETQYF
CDR3nt: TGTGCCAGCAGCTTAAAAATACAGGGGGCGCGGGAGACCCAGTACTTC

v_gene: TRBV11-1
j_gene: TRBJ1-3
d_gene: .
abundance: once
CDR3aa: CASSLDKGWSSGNTIYF
CDR3nt: TGTGCCAGCAGCTTAGACAAAGGCTGGAGCTCTGGAAACACCATATATTTT

v_gene: TRBV5-1
j_gene: TRBJ1-6
d_gene: .
abundance: once
CDR3aa: CASSFSDTRYNSPLHF
CDR3nt: TGCGCCAGCAGCTTCTCGGACACTCGCTATAATTCACCCCTCCACTTT

v_gene: TRBV5-1
j_gene: TRBJ1-1
d_gene: .
abundance: .
CDR3aa: CASSLAQGNVIEKAFF
CDR3nt: TGCGCCAGCAGCTTGGCGCAGGGCAACGTCATTGAGAAAGCTTTCTTT

v_gene: TRBV7-8
j_gene: TRBJ2-7
d_gene: TRBD2
abundance: .
CDR3aa: CASSRQGLVGYEQYF
CDR3nt: TGTGCCAGCAGCCGCCAGGGACTAGTGGGCTACGAGCAGTACTTC

v_gene: TRBV29-1
j_gene: TRBJ1-5
d_gene: TRBD1
abundance: once
CDR3aa: CSVWTGAFGQPQHF
CDR3nt: TGCAGCGTGTGGACAGGGGCCTTCGGTCAGCCCCAGCATTTT

v_gene: TRBV2
j_gene: TRBJ2-1
d_gene: TRBD2
abundance: .
CDR3aa: CASSLTSGAYNEQFF
CDR3nt: TGTGCCAGCAGTTTGACTAGCGGAGCCTACAATGAGCAGTTCTTC

v_gene: TRBV4-1
j_gene: TRBJ1-5
d_gene: .
abundance: .
CDR3aa: CASSQSGSQGSNQPQHF
CDR3nt: TGCGCCAGCAGCCAGTCAGGGTCTCAGGGTAGCAATCAGCCCCAGCATTTT

v_gene: TRBV4-1
j_gene: TRBJ1-4
d_gene: .
abundance: .
CDR3aa: CASSPRGLPGLITKEKLFF
CDR3nt: TGCGCCAGCAGCCCTCGTGGATTACCGGGACTCATAACCAAGGAAAAACTGTTTTTT

v_gene: TRBV19
j_gene: TRBJ1-1
d_gene: TRBD1
abundance: .
CDR3aa: CASTETGWTTEAFF
CDR3nt: TGTGCCAGTACCGAGACAGGGTGGACCACTGAAGCTTTCTTT

v_gene: TRBV5-1
j_gene: TRBJ2-4
d_gene: TRBD2
abundance: .
CDR3aa: CASSFSGGAVLTKNIQYF
CDR3nt: TGCGCCAGCAGCTTCAGCGGGGGGGCCGTCCTGACCAAAAACATTCAGTACTTC

v_gene: TRBV4-3
j_gene: TRBJ2-7
d_gene: TRBD1
abundance: few
CDR3aa: CASSRDRGREQYF
CDR3nt: TGCGCCAGCAGCCGAGACAGGGGGCGCGAGCAGTACTTC

v_gene: TRBV5-5
j_gene: TRBJ2-5
d_gene: .
abundance: .
CDR3aa: CASSYQTRQETQYF
CDR3nt: TGTGCCAGCAGCTACCAGACTAGACAAGAGACCCAGTACTTC

v_gene: TRBV7-8
j_gene: TRBJ2-3
d_gene: TRBD1
abundance: .
CDR3aa: CASSIDRVADTQYF
CDR3nt: TGTGCCAGCAGCATAGACAGGGTAGCAGATACGCAGTATTTT

v_gene: TRBV5-1
j_gene: TRBJ2-2
d_gene: .
abundance: once
CDR3aa: CASSLAIQTGGNTGELFF
CDR3nt: TGCGCCAGCAGCTTGGCTATTCAAACCGGGGGTAACACCGGGGAGCTGTTTTTT

v_gene: TRBV9
j_gene: TRBJ2-3
d_gene: TRBD2
abundance: .
CDR3aa: CASSVEDGLAGGIDTQYF
CDR3nt: TGTGCCAGCAGCGTAGAGGACGGACTAGCGGGGGGTATAGATACGCAGTATTTT

v_gene: TRBV5-6
j_gene: TRBJ1-2
d_gene: TRBD1
abundance: .
CDR3aa: CASSFRGLDGYTF
CDR3nt: TGTGCCAGCAGCTTTAGGGGGCTAGATGGCTACACCTTC

v_gene: TRBV7-2
j_gene: TRBJ1-1
d_gene: TRBD1
abundance: .
CDR3aa: CASSPDRGAEAFF
CDR3nt: TGTGCCAGCAGCCCGGACAGGGGGGCTGAAGCTTTCTTT

v_gene: TRBV5-4
j_gene: TRBJ2-5
d_gene: .
abundance: .
CDR3aa: CASSLGLGGGQETQYF
CDR3nt: TGTGCCAGCAGCTTGGGCCTCGGGGGAGGCCAAGAGACCCAGTACTTC

v_gene: TRBV2
j_gene: TRBJ1-6
d_gene: .
abundance: .
CDR3aa: CASSGPRGATDSPLHF
CDR3nt: TGTGCCAGCAGTGGACCCCGGGGGGCAACCGATTCACCCCTCCACTTT

v_gene: TRBV4-2
j_gene: TRBJ2-7
d_gene: .
abundance: .
CDR3aa: CASSQEMQDYEQYF
CDR3nt: TGTGCCAGCAGCCAAGAAATGCAGGACTACGAGCAGTACTTC

v_gene: TRBV2
j_gene: TRBJ2-5
d_gene: .
abundance: .
CDR3aa: CASRTATGGWGTQYF
CDR3nt: TGTGCCAGCAGGACCGCGACAGGCGGGTGGGGGACCCAGTACTTC

v_gene: TRBV7-8
j_gene: TRBJ1-1
d_gene: TRBD1
abundance: .
CDR3aa: CASSFDRGSEAFF
CDR3nt: TGTGCCAGCAGCTTCGACAGGGGATCTGAAGCTTTCTTT

v_gene: TRBV2
j_gene: TRBJ1-1
d_gene: .
abundance: .
CDR3aa: CASSVELNTEAFF
CDR3nt: TGTGCCAGCAGTGTGGAGCTGAACACTGAAGCTTTCTTT

v_gene: TRBV6-1
j_gene: TRBJ1-2
d_gene: .
abundance: .
CDR3aa: CASDPGYGYTF
CDR3nt: TGTGCCAGCGACCCAGGCTATGGCTACACCTTC

v_gene: TRBV28
j_gene: TRBJ1-6
d_gene: TRBD1
abundance: .
CDR3aa: CASSTGQSNSPLHF
CDR3nt: TGTGCCAGCAGCACGGGACAGAGTAATTCACCCCTCCACTTT

v_gene: TRBV4-1
j_gene: TRBJ1-4
d_gene: .
abundance: .
CDR3aa: CASSQPREATRSNEKLFF
CDR3nt: TGCGCCAGCAGCCAACCCCGGGAAGCCACTAGGTCTAATGAAAAACTGTTTTTT

v_gene: TRBV15
j_gene: TRBJ1-4
d_gene: .
abundance: .
CDR3aa: CATSRQGSLNEKLFF
CDR3nt: TGTGCCACCAGCAGACAGGGATCACTTAATGAAAAACTGTTTTTT

v_gene: TRBV2
j_gene: TRBJ1-1
d_gene: .
abundance: .
CDR3aa: CASGWEKERNTEAFF
CDR3nt: TGTGCCAGCGGGTGGGAGAAGGAACGGAACACTGAAGCTTTCTTT

v_gene: TRBV18
j_gene: TRBJ2-5
d_gene: .
abundance: .
CDR3aa: CASSPNLGGQETQYF
CDR3nt: TGTGCCAGCTCACCCAATCTGGGCGGGCAAGAGACCCAGTACTTC

v_gene: TRBV18
j_gene: TRBJ1-1
d_gene: .
abundance: .
CDR3aa: CASSPKRVSMNTEAFF
CDR3nt: TGTGCCAGCTCACCAAAACGGGTATCTATGAACACTGAAGCTTTCTTT

v_gene: TRBV5-1
j_gene: TRBJ1-2
d_gene: TRBD1
abundance: .
CDR3aa: CASSWDSYGYTF
CDR3nt: TGCGCCAGCAGCTGGGACAGCTATGGCTACACCTTC

v_gene: TRBV9
j_gene: TRBJ1-2
d_gene: .
abundance: .
CDR3aa: CASSGEREAANYGYTF
CDR3nt: TGTGCCAGCAGCGGCGAACGGGAGGCCGCTAACTATGGCTACACCTTC

v_gene: TRBV18
j_gene: TRBJ1-1
d_gene: TRBD1
abundance: .
CDR3aa: CASSLNPGTGANTEAFF
CDR3nt: TGTGCCAGCTCACTAAACCCCGGGACAGGGGCAAACACTGAAGCTTTCTTT

v_gene: TRBV6-1
j_gene: TRBJ1-1
d_gene: .
abundance: .
CDR3aa: CASSMTVRVPEAFF
CDR3nt: TGTGCCAGCAGTATGACAGTACGGGTTCCTGAAGCTTTCTTT

v_gene: TRBV7-9
j_gene: TRBJ2-7
d_gene: TRBD1
abundance: .
CDR3aa: CASSLGQGLYEQYF
CDR3nt: TGTGCCAGCAGCCTAGGACAGGGTCTCTACGAGCAGTACTTC

v_gene: TRBV4-3
j_gene: TRBJ1-2
d_gene: TRBD1
abundance: .
CDR3aa: CASSQRDRGDGYTF
CDR3nt: TGCGCCAGCAGCCAACGAGACAGGGGGGATGGCTACACCTTC

v_gene: TRBV28
j_gene: TRBJ2-4
d_gene: TRBD2
abundance: .
CDR3aa: CASSTSSGGAFGIQYF
CDR3nt: TGTGCCAGCAGTACCTCTAGCGGGGGGGCGTTCGGCATTCAGTACTTC

v_gene: TRBV6-6
j_gene: TRBJ2-3
d_gene: TRBD1
abundance: .
CDR3aa: CASSPGQGTHTDTQYF
CDR3nt: TGTGCCAGCAGCCCTGGACAGGGGACACACACAGATACGCAGTATTTT

v_gene: TRBV7-7
j_gene: TRBJ2-7
d_gene: TRBD1
abundance: .
CDR3aa: CASSRGTVGYEQYF
CDR3nt: TGTGCTAGCAGCCGTGGGACAGTGGGCTACGAGCAGTACTTC

v_gene: TRBV5-6
j_gene: TRBJ1-3
d_gene: .
abundance: .
CDR3aa: CASSPRTLAGNTIYF
CDR3nt: TGTGCCAGCAGCCCCCGGACACTTGCTGGAAACACCATATATTTT

v_gene: TRBV6-6
j_gene: TRBJ1-4
d_gene: .
abundance: .
CDR3aa: CASSYPGSGEKLFF
CDR3nt: TGTGCCAGCAGTTACCCCGGATCGGGAGAAAAACTGTTTTTT

v_gene: TRBV10-1
j_gene: TRBJ2-7
d_gene: TRBD1
abundance: .
CDR3aa: CASSDRRTGAYEQYF
CDR3nt: TGCGCCAGCAGTGACAGGAGGACAGGGGCCTACGAGCAGTACTTC

v_gene: TRBV7-2
j_gene: TRBJ1-5
d_gene: TRBD1
abundance: once
CDR3aa: CASSPHDRDQPQHF
CDR3nt: TGTGCCAGCAGCCCCCACGACAGGGATCAGCCCCAGCATTTT

v_gene: TRBV7-9
j_gene: TRBJ2-2
d_gene: TRBD2
abundance: .
CDR3aa: CASSFSSGVSGELFF
CDR3nt: TGTGCCAGCAGTTTTTCTAGCGGGGTTTCCGGGGAGCTGTTTTTT

v_gene: TRBV4-2
j_gene: TRBJ1-5
d_gene: .
abundance: .
CDR3aa: CASSQEYDRSNQPQHF
CDR3nt: TGTGCCAGCAGCCAAGAATACGACAGGAGCAATCAGCCCCAGCATTTT

v_gene: TRBV7-8
j_gene: TRBJ1-1
d_gene: .
abundance: .
CDR3aa: CASSLAWWQKNTEAFF
CDR3nt: TGTGCCAGCAGCTTAGCGTGGTGGCAGAAGAACACTGAAGCTTTCTTT

v_gene: TRBV5-1
j_gene: TRBJ2-7
d_gene: .
abundance: .
CDR3aa: CASSWEGGQSYEQYF
CDR3nt: TGCGCCAGCAGCTGGGAGGGGGGCCAGTCCTACGAGCAGTACTTC

v_gene: TRBV19
j_gene: TRBJ1-1
d_gene: TRBD1
abundance: .
CDR3aa: CASSTTGWNTEAFF
CDR3nt: TGTGCCAGTAGTACGACAGGGTGGAACACTGAAGCTTTCTTT

v_gene: TRBV10-2
j_gene: TRBJ1-2
d_gene: TRBD1
abundance: .
CDR3aa: CASSGSRGRGGYTF
CDR3nt: TGCGCCAGCAGTGGAAGCAGGGGGCGTGGAGGCTACACCTTC

v_gene: TRBV11-2
j_gene: TRBJ2-1
d_gene: TRBD2
abundance: few
CDR3aa: CASSLMGTSGGEQFF
CDR3nt: TGTGCCAGCAGCTTAATGGGGACTAGCGGGGGGGAGCAGTTCTTC

v_gene: TRBV2
j_gene: TRBJ2-2
d_gene: .
abundance: .
CDR3aa: CASSRGGVGELFF
CDR3nt: TGTGCCAGCAGTCGAGGGGGAGTCGGGGAGCTGTTTTTT

v_gene: TRBV27
j_gene: TRBJ1-2
d_gene: .
abundance: .
CDR3aa: CASSSGNYGYTF
CDR3nt: TGTGCCAGCAGTTCAGGAAACTATGGCTACACCTTC